This T cell receptor (beta chain) was retrieved from a study of cytotoxic CD8 clonotypes in ibrutinib-treated CLL. Findings and limits, study-wide: Public clonotypes proved infrequent, and on treatment they shrank or remained steady. Clonality correlated strongly with circulating CD8+ T cells and exceeded age-matched healthy donors at baseline.

The CDR3 covers 11 residues. The V gene lost 2 bases and the J gene lost 8 bases, with 9 bases spanning the gap. Germline CDR1 and CDR2: GTSNPN and SVGIG (reference sequence). Genomic DNA in an amount of around 2.2 micrograms was extracted from cryopreserved PBMCs and used for the preparation of TCR beta libraries. Sequenced by immunoSEQ multiplex PCR; TCRdb stores in-frame clones only, minus some. The table records approximately 50,000 clones, nearly 55% of them present only once. As concerns this clone: Its antigen is undetermined.

Material: PBMCs, obtained at disease progression, from a patient treated with ibrutinib. This sequence originates from a human donor with chronic lymphocytic leukemia. The V and J genes are TRBV30 and TRBJ1-2, with D hard to call. In nucleotides, the CDR3 is TGTGCCTGGAGTCCACTGTCCGGCTACACCTTC. Its translation: CAWSPLSGYTF.